This T cell receptor (beta chain) was observed in a study of T cell changes during pregnancy in multiple sclerosis. Libraries were prepared by immunoSEQ multiplex PCR; TCRdb keeps only in-frame clonotypes and omits some of them. In the table there are 65,000 to 80,000 clones, about 93% of which are singletons. This specimen was peripheral blood, taken in the first trimester of pregnancy. This TCR came from a female donor with multiple sclerosis, enrolled in a pregnancy study.

In nucleotides, the CDR3 is TGTGCCAGTAGTGGCAGGGGTAGGGTGAACACTGAAGCTTTCTTT. It translates to CASSGRGRVNTEAFF. This chain joins TRBV19 and TRBJ1-1; a possible D gene is TRBD1 (6 bases). Germline CDR1 LNHDA, CDR2 SQIVND (reference sequence). The CDR3 is made up of 15 amino acids. With 5 bases removed from V and 0 bases from J, the gap between germline ends came to 13 bases.